The 18 T cell receptor beta chains in this list originate from one sample, sequenced in a study of blood T cell repertoires in COVID-19. TCRdb keeps only in-frame clones here, not all; method: immunoSEQ multiplex PCR. Of approximately 200,000 clones in the sample, 70% to 80% were seen once. Sample: peripheral blood. The source of these receptors is a woman in her thirties or forties with COVID-19, enrolled during active disease.

The chain is built from TRBV5-4 and TRBJ2-7; D not certain. The length of the CDR3 is 14 residues. Trimming shortened V by 4 bases and J by 5 bases, and 16 bases separated the two germline ends. Germline CDR1 is SGHNT and CDR2 is YYREEE (reference sequence). The CDR3 DNA reads as TGTGCCAGCAGCCCGGGTTACGGCGGCGACGAGCAGTACTTC. This codes for CASSPGYGGDEQYF.

V is TRBV30 and J is TRBJ1-3; D ambiguous. The CDR3 loop spans 11 amino acids. CDR1 is GTSNPN, CDR2 SVGIG, per germline (reference sequence). Deletions cut 4 bases from V and 9 bases from J, with 10 bases between. DNA of the CDR3: TGTGCCTGGAACCAGGCCAGCACCATATATTTT. This gives the protein CAWNQASTIYF.

The chain recombines TRBV11-2 with TRBJ1-1; D gene ambiguous. The V gene lost 1 base and the J gene lost 7 bases, with 7 bases spanning the gap. The germline V gene has CDR1 SGHAT and CDR2 FQNNGV. The CDR3 totals 12 residues. The CDR3 region is CASSLVRFEAFF. CDR3 bases: TGTGCCAGCAGCTTAGTGCGGTTTGAAGCTTTCTTT.

This clone showed up just a few times. A junction boundary mismatches the germline segment, possibly from a read error. V usage is TRBV4-3 and J usage is TRBJ2-2, with 9 nucleotides matching TRBD2. Germline V gene sequence: CDR1 LGHNA, CDR2 YSLEER. This CDR3 comprises 18 residues. The CDR3 DNA sequence: TGCGCCACCAGCCAAGATATGCGCGGGGGGGGAAACACCGGGGAGCTGTTTTTT. It encodes CATSQDMRGGGNTGELFF.

This chain connects TRBV12-3 or TRBV12-4 to TRBJ1-1; no reliable D call. Trimming took off 2 bases at V and 8 bases at J, with 9 bases between the two ends. This CDR3 is 12 amino acids long. For the CDR3, the DNA is TGTGCCAGCAGTTTATCCGGGGTCGAAGCTTTCTTT. Protein sequence: CASSLSGVEAFF.

This chain joins TRBV4-3 and TRBJ2-2, with 10 bases identical to TRBD2. The trim removed 0 bases at V and 6 bases at J, leaving 7 bases unmatched. Germline values: CDR1 LGHNA, CDR2 YSLEER. The CDR3 is 17 residues long. The DNA of the CDR3 is TGCGCCAGCAGCCAAGACCCGATAGCGGGGGGTCCCGGGGAGCTGTTTTTT. The encoded protein is CASSQDPIAGGPGELFF.

V and J are TRBV5-3 and TRBJ1-5; weak D call: TRBD1 (5 bases). TRBV5-3 is classed as an ORF, of uncertain function. With 2 bases removed from V and 7 bases from J, the gap between germline ends came to 13 bases. The length of the CDR3 is 14 residues. CDR3 in DNA: TGTGCCAGAAGCTTCAGCAGGGCCGGCCAGCCCCAGCATTTT. It specifies CARSFSRAGQPQHF.

V and J are TRBV3-1 (or the pseudogene TRBV3-2) and TRBJ1-5; D possibly corresponds to TRBD1 (5 bases). The CDR3 has 14 residues. The germline V gene has CDR1 LGHDT and CDR2 YNNKEL (reference sequence). Deletions cut 1 base from V and 7 bases from J, with 11 bases between. The CDR3 region is CASSQAGAGQPQHF. DNA of the CDR3: TGTGCCAGCAGCCAAGCTGGGGCCGGGCAGCCCCAGCATTTT.

This sequence joins TRBV29-1 and TRBJ1-1; a possible D gene is TRBD1 (6 bases). Germline-derived CDR1 and CDR2 are SQVTM and ANQGSEA. This CDR3 has 15 residues. The germline V and J ends were trimmed by 7 bases and 0 bases, with 18 bases remaining between them. The CDR3: CSACTGTGLNTEAFF. CDR3 DNA sequence: TGCAGCGCCTGCACAGGGACGGGACTGAACACTGAAGCTTTCTTT.

V and J are TRBV6-2 or TRBV6-3 and TRBJ2-3; 11 bases fit TRBD2. The junction had 11 bases not matched to a gene; V was cut back by 4 bases and J by 2 bases. CDR1 is MNHEY, CDR2 SVGEGT, per germline. The CDR3 is made up of 18 amino acids. This CDR3 is CASSFTRLAGSDTDTQYF. The CDR3, as DNA: TGTGCCAGCAGTTTCACTAGACTAGCGGGGTCAGACACAGATACGCAGTATTTT.

V is TRBV12-5 and J is TRBJ2-3; tentatively, D is TRBD2 (6 bases). The length of the CDR3 is 12 residues. The germline gives CDR1 LGHNT, CDR2 FRNRAP. Trimming removed 6 bases at V and 10 bases at J, with 14 bases between. As DNA, the CDR3 is TGTGCTAGTGGCCCGGAGGGTGGTGCGCAGTATTTT. It yields the protein CASGPEGGAQYF.

This chain links TRBV19 with TRBJ1-4; tentative D call: TRBD1 (5 bases). Looked up from germline, CDR1 is LNHDA and CDR2 is SQIVND (reference sequence). The CDR3 has 18 residues. With 0 bases removed from V and 5 bases from J, the gap between germline ends came to 19 bases. The CDR3 nucleotides read TGTGCCAGTAGTATAGATCGTGGGGCACAGGCGGTAAATGAAAAACTGTTTTTT. Translated: CASSIDRGAQAVNEKLFF.

CDR3 DNA: TGTGCCAGCAGTCCAGGGGGACCCGTAAAAGCTTTCTTT. Its protein product is CASSPGGPVKAFF. This chain links TRBV6-5 with TRBJ1-1; 7 bases align to TRBD1. Trimming cost V 5 bases and J 9 bases; bases outside gene matches: 9. CDR1 is MNHEY, CDR2 SVGAGI, per germline. The CDR3 is 13 residues long.

A few counts support this clone. CDR3 DNA: TGTGCCAGTACGGCAGGGGCTGGCAATCAGCCCCAGCATTTT. This codes for CASTAGAGNQPQHF. The gene calls are TRBV19 and TRBJ1-5, with D perhaps matching TRBD1 (6 bases). Germline CDR1 reads LNHDA; CDR2 reads SQIVND (reference sequence). The CDR3 loop spans 14 amino acids. V lost 7 bases and J 2 bases, leaving 12 bases between the germline ends.

V gene TRBV5-1 combines with J gene TRBJ1-2; tentatively, D is TRBD1 (5 bases). CDR1 is SGHRS, CDR2 YFSETQ, per germline. This CDR3 region has 14 residues. The V end lost 0 bases, the J end lost 4 bases, and 10 bases lay between the germline ends. The CDR3 DNA sequence: TGCGCCAGCAGCTTGGACAGGAGTAGCTATGGCTACACCTTC. Residues: CASSLDRSSYGYTF.

The genes are TRBV3-1 (or the pseudogene TRBV3-2) and TRBJ2-7; tentative D call: TRBD2 (5 bases). The CDR3 is made up of 15 amino acids. V was cut by 1 base and J by 1 base, with 11 bases left in between. Germline-derived CDR1 and CDR2 are LGHDT and YNNKEL (reference sequence). For the CDR3, the DNA is TGTGCCAGCAGCCAAGGAGCGGTCCAATCCTACGAGCAGTACTTC. Protein product: CASSQGAVQSYEQYF.

This chain connects TRBV27 to TRBJ2-5; 10 bases fit TRBD2. Germline CDR1 and CDR2: MNHEY and SMNVEV (reference sequence). V lost 8 bases to trimming and J lost 5 bases; unmatched junction nucleotides: 5. The CDR3 consists of 13 residues. CDR3 nucleotides: TGTGCCAGCGGAGAACTAGCGGGGGAGACCCAGTACTTC. Translation: CASGELAGETQYF.

V gene TRBV18 combines with J gene TRBJ2-7; perhaps TRBD2 as D (6 bases). Per the germline V gene, CDR1 is KGHSH and CDR2 is LQKENI. V was pared by 8 bases and J by 2 bases, with 10 bases between. The CDR3 loop spans 12 amino acids. The CDR3 region is CASGGRTYEQYF. The CDR3 bases are TGTGCCAGCGGAGGGAGGACCTACGAGCAGTACTTC.